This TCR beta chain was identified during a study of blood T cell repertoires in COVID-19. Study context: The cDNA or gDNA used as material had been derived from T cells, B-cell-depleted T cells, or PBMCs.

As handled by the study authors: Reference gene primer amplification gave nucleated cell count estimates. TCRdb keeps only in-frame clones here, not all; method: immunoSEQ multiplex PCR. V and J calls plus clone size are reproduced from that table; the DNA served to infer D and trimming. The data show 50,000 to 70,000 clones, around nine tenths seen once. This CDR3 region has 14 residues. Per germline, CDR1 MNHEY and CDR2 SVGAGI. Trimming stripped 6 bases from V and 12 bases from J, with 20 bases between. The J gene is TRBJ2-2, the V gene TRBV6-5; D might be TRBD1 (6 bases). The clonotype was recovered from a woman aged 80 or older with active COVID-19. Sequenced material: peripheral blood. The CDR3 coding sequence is TGTGCCAGCAGGGGGGCCGAAGCCGCGACTAAGCTGTTTTTT. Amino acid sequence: CASRGAEAATKLFF.